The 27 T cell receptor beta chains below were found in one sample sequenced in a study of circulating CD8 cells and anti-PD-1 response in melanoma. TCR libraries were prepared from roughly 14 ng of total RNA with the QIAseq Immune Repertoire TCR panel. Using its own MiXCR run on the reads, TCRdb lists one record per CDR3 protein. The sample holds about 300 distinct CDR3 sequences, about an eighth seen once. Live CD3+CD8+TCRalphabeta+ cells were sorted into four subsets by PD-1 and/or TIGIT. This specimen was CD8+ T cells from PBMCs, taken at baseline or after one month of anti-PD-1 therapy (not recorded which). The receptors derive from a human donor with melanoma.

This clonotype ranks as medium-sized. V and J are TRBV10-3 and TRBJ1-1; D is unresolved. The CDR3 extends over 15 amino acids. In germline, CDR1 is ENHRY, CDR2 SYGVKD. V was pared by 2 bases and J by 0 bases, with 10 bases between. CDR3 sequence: CAISEDPSMNTEAFF. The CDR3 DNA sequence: TGTGCCATCAGTGAGGATCCCAGCATGAACACTGAAGCTTTCTTT.

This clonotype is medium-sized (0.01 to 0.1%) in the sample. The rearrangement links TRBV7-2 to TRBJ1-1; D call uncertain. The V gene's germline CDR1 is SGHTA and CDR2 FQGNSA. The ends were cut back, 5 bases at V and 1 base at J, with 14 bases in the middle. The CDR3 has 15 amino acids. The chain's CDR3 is CASSPNLGKNTEAFF. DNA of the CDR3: TGTGCCAGCAGCCCCAACTTAGGGAAGAACACTGAAGCTTTCTTT.

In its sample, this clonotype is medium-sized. The CDR3 reads CASSQSTGGVGYGYTF. The CDR3 DNA sequence: TGTGCCAGCAGCCAATCTACAGGGGGCGTCGGCTATGGCTACACCTTC. This sequence joins TRBV5-5 and TRBJ1-2; 9 nucleotides line up with TRBD1. Germline V gene data show CDR1 as SGHKS and CDR2 as YYEKEE (reference sequence). CDR3 size: 16 residues. With V trimmed by 4 bases and J by 4 bases, 11 bases remained unmatched.

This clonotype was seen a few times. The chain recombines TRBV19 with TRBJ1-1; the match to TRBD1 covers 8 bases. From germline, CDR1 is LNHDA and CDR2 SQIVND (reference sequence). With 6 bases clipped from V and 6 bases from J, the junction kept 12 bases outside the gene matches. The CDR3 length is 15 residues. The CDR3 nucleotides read TGTGCCAGTAGCCTTTGGGACACAGGGGGGTCTGAAGCTTTCTTT. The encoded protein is CASSLWDTGGSEAFF.

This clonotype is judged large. The CDR3: CASRDTDSSYEQYF. In DNA, the CDR3 is TGTGCCAGCAGGGATACAGACAGCTCCTACGAGCAGTACTTC. This chain joins TRBV27 and TRBJ2-7, with TRBD1 as a possible D gene (5 bases). The CDR3 has 14 residues. Trimming cost V 6 bases and J 0 bases, with 12 bases left between them. Germline loops: CDR1 MNHEY, CDR2 SMNVEV (reference sequence).

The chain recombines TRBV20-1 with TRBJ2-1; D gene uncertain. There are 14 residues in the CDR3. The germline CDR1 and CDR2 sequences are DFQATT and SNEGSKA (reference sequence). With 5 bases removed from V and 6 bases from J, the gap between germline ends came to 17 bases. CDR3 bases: TGCAGTGCTTGTGACCTTCTTCTAGGCAATGAGCAGTTCTTC. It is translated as CSACDLLLGNEQFF.

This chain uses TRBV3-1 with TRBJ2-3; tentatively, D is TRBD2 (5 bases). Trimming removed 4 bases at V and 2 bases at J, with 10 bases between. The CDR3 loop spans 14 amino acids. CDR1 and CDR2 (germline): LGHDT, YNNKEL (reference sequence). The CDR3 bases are TGTGCCAGCAGCCTTGGACTCACCACAGATACGCAGTATTTT. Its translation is CASSLGLTTDTQYF.

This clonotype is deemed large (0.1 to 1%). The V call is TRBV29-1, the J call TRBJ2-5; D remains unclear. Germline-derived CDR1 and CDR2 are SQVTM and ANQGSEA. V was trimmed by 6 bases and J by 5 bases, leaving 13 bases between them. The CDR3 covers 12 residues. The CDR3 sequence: CSVPRAIETQYF. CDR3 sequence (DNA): TGCAGCGTGCCTAGGGCGATCGAGACCCAGTACTTC.

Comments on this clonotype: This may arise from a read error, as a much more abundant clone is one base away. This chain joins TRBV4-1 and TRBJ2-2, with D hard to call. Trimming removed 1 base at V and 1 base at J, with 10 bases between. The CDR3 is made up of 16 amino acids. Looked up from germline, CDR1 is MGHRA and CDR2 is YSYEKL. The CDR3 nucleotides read TGCGCCAGCAGCCAAGCTTCAGCAGTGAACACCGGGGAGCTGTTTTTT. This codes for CASSQASAVNTGELFF.

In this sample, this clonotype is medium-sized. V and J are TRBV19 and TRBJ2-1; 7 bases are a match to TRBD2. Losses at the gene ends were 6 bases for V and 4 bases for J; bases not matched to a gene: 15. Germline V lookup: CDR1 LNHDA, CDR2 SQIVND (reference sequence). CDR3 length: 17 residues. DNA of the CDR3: TGTGCCAGTAGGTCCATCTGGACTGGCGGGGGTTACAATGAGCAGTTCTTC. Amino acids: CASRSIWTGGGYNEQFF.

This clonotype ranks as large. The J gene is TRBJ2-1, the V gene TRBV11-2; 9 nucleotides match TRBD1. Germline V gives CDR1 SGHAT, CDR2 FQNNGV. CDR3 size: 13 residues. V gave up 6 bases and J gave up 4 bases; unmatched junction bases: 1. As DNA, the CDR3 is TGTGCCAGCAGGACAGGGGGATACAATGAGCAGTTCTTC. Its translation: CASRTGGYNEQFF.

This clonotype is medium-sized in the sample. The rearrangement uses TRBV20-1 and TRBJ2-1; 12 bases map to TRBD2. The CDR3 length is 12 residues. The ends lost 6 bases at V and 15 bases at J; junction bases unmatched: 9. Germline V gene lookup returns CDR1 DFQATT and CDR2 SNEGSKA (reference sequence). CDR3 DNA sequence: TGCAGTGCCAGGACTAGCGGGGACTCTGCGTTCTTC. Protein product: CSARTSGDSAFF.

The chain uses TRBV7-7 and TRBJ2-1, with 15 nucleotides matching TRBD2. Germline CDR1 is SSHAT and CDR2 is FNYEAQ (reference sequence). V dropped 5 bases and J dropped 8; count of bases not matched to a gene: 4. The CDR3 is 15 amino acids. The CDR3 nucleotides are TGTGCCAGCAGCCTCGGGACTAGCGGGGGGCATGAGCAGTTCTTC. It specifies CASSLGTSGGHEQFF.

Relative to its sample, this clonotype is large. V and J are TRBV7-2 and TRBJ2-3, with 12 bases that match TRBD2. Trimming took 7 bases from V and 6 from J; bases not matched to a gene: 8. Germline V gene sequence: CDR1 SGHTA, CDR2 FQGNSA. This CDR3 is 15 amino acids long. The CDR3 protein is CASNPSGGARDTQYF. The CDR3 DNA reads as TGTGCCAGCAATCCTAGCGGGGGGGCCCGGGATACGCAGTATTTT.

The CDR3 DNA sequence: TGTGCCAGCAGCGAAACACAGGGCTACGAGCAGTACTTC. Its protein product is CASSETQGYEQYF. The V and J genes are TRBV7-7 and TRBJ2-7; possibly TRBD1 for D (6 bases). V lost 5 bases and J lost 3, with 11 bases in between. The CDR3 length is 13 residues. The germline CDR1 and CDR2 sequences are SSHAT and FNYEAQ (reference sequence).

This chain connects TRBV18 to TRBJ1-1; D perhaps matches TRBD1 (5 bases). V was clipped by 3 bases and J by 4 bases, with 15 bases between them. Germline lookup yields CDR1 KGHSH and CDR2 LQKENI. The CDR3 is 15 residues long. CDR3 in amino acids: CASSPAGYGVTEAFF. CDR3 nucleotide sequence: TGTGCCAGCTCACCGGCAGGGTACGGGGTCACTGAAGCTTTCTTT.

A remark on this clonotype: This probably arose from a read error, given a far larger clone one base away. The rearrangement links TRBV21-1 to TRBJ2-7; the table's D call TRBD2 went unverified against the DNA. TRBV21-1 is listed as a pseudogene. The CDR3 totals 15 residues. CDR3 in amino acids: CASSLGANGAYEQYF. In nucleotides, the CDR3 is TGTGCCAGCAGCTTAGGGGCTAACGGGGCCTACGAGCAGTACTTC.

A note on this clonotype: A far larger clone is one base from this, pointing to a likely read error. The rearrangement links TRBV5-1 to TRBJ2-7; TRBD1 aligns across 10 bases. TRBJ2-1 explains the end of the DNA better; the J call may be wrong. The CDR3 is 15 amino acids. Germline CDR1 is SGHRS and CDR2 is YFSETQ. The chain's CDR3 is CTSSHGQGEGNEQFF. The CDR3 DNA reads TGCACCAGCAGCCATGGACAGGGGGAAGGCAATGAGCAGTTCTTC.

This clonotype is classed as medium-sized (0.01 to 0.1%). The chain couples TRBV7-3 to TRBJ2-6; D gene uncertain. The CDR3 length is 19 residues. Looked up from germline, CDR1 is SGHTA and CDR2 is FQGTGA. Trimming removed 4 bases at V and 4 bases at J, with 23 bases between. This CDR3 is CASSSSPGFILGGANVLTF. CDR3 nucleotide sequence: TGTGCCAGCAGCTCCAGCCCCGGATTCATACTTGGGGGGGCCAACGTCCTGACTTTC.

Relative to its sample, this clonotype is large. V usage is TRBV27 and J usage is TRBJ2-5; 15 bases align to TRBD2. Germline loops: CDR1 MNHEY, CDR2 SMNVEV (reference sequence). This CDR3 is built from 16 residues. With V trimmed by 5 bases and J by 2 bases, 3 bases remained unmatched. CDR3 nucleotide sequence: TGTGCCAGCAGTCCGGGGACTAGCGGGGGGCAAGAGACCCAGTACTTC. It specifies CASSPGTSGGQETQYF.

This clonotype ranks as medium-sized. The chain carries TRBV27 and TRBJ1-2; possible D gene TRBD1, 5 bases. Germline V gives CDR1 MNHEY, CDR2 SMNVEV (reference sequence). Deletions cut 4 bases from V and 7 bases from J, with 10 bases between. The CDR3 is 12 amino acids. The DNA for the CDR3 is TGTGCCAGCAGTTCCCTCGGGGGTGGCTACACCTTC. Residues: CASSSLGGGYTF.

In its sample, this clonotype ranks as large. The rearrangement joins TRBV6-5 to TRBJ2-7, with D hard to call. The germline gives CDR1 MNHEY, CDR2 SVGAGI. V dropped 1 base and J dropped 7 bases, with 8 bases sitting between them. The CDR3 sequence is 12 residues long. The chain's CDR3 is CASSYFGSEQYF. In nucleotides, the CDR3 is TGTGCCAGCAGTTACTTTGGGTCTGAGCAGTACTTC.

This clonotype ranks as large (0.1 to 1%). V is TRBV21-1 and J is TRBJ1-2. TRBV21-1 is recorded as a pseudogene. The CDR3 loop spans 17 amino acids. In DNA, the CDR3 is TGTGCCAGCAGCAAAGTTGGGCCGGACGGATTAAACTATGGCTACACCTTC. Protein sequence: CASSKVGPDGLNYGYTF.

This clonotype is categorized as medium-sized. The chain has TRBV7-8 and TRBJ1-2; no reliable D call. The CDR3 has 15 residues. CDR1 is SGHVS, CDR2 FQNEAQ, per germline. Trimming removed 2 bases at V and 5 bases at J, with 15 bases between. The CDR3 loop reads CASSLSSDPTYGYTF. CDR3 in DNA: TGTGCCAGCAGCTTATCCAGCGATCCCACTTATGGCTACACCTTC. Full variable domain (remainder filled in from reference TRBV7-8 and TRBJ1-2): GAGVSQSPRYKVAKRGQDVALRCDPISGHVSLFWYQQALGQGPEFLTYFQNEAQLDKSGLPSDRFFAERPEGSVSTLKIQRTQQEDSAVYLCASSLSSDPTYGYTFGSGTRLTVV.

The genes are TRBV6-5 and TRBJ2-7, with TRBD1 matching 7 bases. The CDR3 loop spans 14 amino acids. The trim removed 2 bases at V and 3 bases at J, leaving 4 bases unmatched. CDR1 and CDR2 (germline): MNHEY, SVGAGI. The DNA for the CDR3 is TGTGCCAGCAGTTACCCTGGACAGGTCTACGAGCAGTACTTC. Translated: CASSYPGQVYEQYF.

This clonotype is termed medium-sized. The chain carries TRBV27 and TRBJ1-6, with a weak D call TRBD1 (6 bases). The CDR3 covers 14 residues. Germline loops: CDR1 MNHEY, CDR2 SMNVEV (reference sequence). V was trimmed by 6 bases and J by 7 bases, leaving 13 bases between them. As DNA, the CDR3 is TGTGCCAGCAGATTAGGGGGACACAATTCACCCCTCCACTTT. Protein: CASRLGGHNSPLHF.

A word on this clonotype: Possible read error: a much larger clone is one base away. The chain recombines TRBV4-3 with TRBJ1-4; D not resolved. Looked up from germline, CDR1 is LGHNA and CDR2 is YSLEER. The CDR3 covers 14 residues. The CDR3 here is CASSQSRTNVKLFF. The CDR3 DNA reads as TGCGCCAGCAGCCAATCAAGGACTAATGTAAAACTGTTTTTT.